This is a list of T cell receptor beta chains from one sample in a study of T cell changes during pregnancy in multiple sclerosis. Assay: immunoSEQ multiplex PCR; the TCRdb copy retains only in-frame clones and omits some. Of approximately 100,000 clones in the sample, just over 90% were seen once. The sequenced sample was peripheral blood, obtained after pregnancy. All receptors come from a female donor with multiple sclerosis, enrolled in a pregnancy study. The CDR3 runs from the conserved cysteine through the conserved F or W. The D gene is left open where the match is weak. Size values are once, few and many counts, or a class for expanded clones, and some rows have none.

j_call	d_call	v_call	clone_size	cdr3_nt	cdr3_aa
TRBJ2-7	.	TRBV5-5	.	TGTGCCAGCAGCTTGCAGGGGGGCTGGGGCGAGCAGTACTTC	CASSLQGGWGEQYF
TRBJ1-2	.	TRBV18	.	TGTGCCAGCTCACTAAGGACAGAGGATGGCTACACCTTC	CASSLRTEDGYTF
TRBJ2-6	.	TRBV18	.	TGTGCCAGCTCACCTGCCGACAGGCCCCCTCCTGGGGCCAACGTCCTGACTTTC	CASSPADRPPPGANVLTF
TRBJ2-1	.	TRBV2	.	TGTGCCAGCAGGCGTGAGCTAACCTACAATGAGCAGTTCTTC	CASRRELTYNEQFF
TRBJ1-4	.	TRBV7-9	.	TGTGCCAGCACCCCTTCTCATGAAAAACTGTTTTTT	CASTPSHEKLFF
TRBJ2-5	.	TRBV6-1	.	TGTGCCAGCACCGAGAGGCGAGAGACCCAGTACTTC	CASTERRETQYF
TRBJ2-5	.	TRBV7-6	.	TGTGCCAGCAGCTTAGGGGACTCCGGGGAGACCCAGTACTTC	CASSLGDSGETQYF
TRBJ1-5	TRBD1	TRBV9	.	TGTGCCAGCAGCGTAGGAGGGGGCGCTTATCAGCCCCAGCATTTT	CASSVGGGAYQPQHF
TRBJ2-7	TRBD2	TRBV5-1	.	TGCGCCAGCAGCCCCAGAGACGGGGGGGGGAGAATATACGAGCAGTACTTC	CASSPRDGGGRIYEQYF
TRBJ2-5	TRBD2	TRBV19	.	TGTGCCAGTAGTGTGACTAGCGGGGTGGGGGAGACCCAGTACTTC	CASSVTSGVGETQYF
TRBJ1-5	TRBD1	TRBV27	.	TGTGCCAGCAGTCCCGGGACAGGGGCGGCTCAGCCCCAGCATTTT	CASSPGTGAAQPQHF
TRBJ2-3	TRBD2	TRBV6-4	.	TGTGCCAGCTCCCCCTCTGGCGGGGGGGAAGATACGCAGTATTTT	CASSPSGGGEDTQYF
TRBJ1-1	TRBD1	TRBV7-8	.	TGTGCCAGCAGCTCCGAGGGGGCGGCTATCATGAACACTGAAGCTTTCTTT	CASSSEGAAIMNTEAFF
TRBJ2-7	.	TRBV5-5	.	TGTGCCAGCAGCCCGAGTCATTTCGACGAGCAGTACTTC	CASSPSHFDEQYF
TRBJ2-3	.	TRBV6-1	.	TGTGCCAGCGACGGGGGGCTCACAGATACGCAGTATTTT	CASDGGLTDTQYF
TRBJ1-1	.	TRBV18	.	TGTGCCAGCTCGCCCGGTACGAACACTGAAGCTTTCTTT	CASSPGTNTEAFF
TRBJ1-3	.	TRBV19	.	TGTGCCAGTACTTCAGGGGTGCCCAACACCATATATTTT	CASTSGVPNTIYF
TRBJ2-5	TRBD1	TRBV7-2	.	TGTGCCAGCAGCTTCACAGGGGGCGTAGGGAAGACCCAGTACTTC	CASSFTGGVGKTQYF
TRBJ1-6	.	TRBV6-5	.	TGTGCCAGCACCGAAAGGGGGATGCGTAATTCACCCCTCCACTTT	CASTERGMRNSPLHF
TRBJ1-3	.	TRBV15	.	TGTGCCACCAGCGCTAGAGGGGGAGTCTCTGGAAACACCATATATTTT	CATSARGGVSGNTIYF
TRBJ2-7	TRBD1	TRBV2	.	TGTGCCAGCGGGGCAACAGGGGACTACGAGCAGTACTTC	CASGATGDYEQYF
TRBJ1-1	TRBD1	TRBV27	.	TGTGCCAGCAGCCCTGACAGGGGTAGGAACACTGAAGCTTTCTTT	CASSPDRGRNTEAFF
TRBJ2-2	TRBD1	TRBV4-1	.	TGCGCCAGCAGCCCAGGACAGGGATGGGCCGGGGAGCTGTTTTTT	CASSPGQGWAGELFF
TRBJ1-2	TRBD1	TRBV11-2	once	TGTGCCAGCAGCTTAGAATCAGGGGGCGCCTATGGCTACACCTTC	CASSLESGGAYGYTF
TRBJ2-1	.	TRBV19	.	TGTGCCAGTAGTATTTTAGGAGTATACAATGAGCAGTTCTTC	CASSILGVYNEQFF
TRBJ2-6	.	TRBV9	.	TGTGCCAGCAGCGGACACTCTGGGGCCAACGTCCTGACTTTC	CASSGHSGANVLTF
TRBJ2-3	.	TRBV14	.	TGTGCCAGCAGCCAAGCCCAGATTCGTTTCACAGATACGCAGTATTTT	CASSQAQIRFTDTQYF